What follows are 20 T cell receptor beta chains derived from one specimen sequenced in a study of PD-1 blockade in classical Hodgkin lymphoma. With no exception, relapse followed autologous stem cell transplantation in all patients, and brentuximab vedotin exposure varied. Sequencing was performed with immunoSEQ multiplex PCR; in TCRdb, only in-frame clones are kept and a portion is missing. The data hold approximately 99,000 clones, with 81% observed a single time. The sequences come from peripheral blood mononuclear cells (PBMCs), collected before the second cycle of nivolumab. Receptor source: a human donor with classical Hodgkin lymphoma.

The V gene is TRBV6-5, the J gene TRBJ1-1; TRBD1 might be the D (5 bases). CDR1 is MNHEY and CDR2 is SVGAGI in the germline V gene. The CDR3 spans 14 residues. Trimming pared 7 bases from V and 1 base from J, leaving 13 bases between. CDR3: CASMRGSGNTEAFF. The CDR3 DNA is TGTGCCAGCATGCGGGGGTCGGGGAACACTGAAGCTTTCTTT.

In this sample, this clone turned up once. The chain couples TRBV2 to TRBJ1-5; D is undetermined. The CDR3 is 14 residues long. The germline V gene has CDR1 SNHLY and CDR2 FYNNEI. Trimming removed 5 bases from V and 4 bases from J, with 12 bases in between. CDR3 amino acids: CASSSDGLNQPQHF. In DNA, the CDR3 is TGTGCCAGCAGTTCGGACGGCCTGAATCAGCCCCAGCATTTT. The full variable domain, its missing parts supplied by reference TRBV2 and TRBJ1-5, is EPEVTQTPSHQVTQMGQEVILRCVPISNHLYFYWYRQILGQKVEFLVSFYNNEISEKSEIFDDQFSVERPDGSNFTLKIRSTKLEDSAMYFCASSSDGLNQPQHFGDGTRLSIL.

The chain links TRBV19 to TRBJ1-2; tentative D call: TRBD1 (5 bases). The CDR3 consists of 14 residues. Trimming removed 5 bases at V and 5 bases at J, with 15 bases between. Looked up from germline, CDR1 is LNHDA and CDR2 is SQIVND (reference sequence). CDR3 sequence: CASSSQTEFYGYTF. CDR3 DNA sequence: TGTGCCAGTAGTTCCCAGACAGAGTTTTATGGCTACACCTTC.

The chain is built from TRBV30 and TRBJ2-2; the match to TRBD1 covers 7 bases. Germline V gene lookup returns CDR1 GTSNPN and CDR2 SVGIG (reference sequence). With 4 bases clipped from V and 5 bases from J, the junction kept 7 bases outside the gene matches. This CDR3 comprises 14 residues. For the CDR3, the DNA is TGTGCCTGGAACAGGGGCAGGCGGACCGGGGAGCTGTTTTTT. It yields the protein CAWNRGRRTGELFF.

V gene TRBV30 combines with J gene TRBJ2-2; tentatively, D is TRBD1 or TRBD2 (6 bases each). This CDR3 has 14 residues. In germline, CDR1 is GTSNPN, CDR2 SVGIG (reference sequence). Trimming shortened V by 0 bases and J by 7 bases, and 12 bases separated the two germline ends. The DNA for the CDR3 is TGTGCCTGGAGTGTGCAAGGGGGGCACGGGGAGCTGTTTTTT. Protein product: CAWSVQGGHGELFF. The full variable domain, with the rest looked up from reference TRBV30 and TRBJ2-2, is SQTIHQWPATLVQPVGSPLSLECTVEGTSNPNLYWYRQAAGRGLQLLFYSVGIGQISSEVPQNLSASRPQDRQFILSSKKLLLSDSGFYLCAWSVQGGHGELFFGEGSRLTVL.

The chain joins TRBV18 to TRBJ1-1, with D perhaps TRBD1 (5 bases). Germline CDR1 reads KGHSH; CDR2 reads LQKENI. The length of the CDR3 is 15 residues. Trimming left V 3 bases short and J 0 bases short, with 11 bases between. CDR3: CASSPGETVNTEAFF. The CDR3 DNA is TGTGCCAGCTCACCGGGCGAGACAGTGAACACTGAAGCTTTCTTT.

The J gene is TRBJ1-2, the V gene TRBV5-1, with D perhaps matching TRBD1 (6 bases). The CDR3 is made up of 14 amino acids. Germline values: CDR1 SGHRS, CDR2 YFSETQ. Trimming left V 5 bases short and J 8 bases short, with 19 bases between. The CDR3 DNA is TGCGCCAGCAGTGAGTCCAGGGGCGGGTACGGCTACACCTTC. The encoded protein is CASSESRGGYGYTF.

The DNA for the CDR3 is TGTGCCAGCAGCTTAACCTCTAGCTTCTCGAGCTCCTACGAGCAGTACTTC. Amino acids: CASSLTSSFSSSYEQYF. The genes are TRBV7-7 and TRBJ2-7, with D possibly TRBD2 on 5 matching bases. The CDR3 totals 17 residues. V lost 2 bases and J 0 bases, leaving 17 bases between the germline ends. Germline-derived CDR1 and CDR2 are SSHAT and FNYEAQ (reference sequence).

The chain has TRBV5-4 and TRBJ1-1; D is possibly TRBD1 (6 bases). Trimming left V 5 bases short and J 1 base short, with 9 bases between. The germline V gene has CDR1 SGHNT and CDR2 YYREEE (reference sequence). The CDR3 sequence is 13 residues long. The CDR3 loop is CASSADRNTEAFF. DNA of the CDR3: TGTGCCAGCAGTGCGGACAGGAACACTGAAGCTTTCTTT.

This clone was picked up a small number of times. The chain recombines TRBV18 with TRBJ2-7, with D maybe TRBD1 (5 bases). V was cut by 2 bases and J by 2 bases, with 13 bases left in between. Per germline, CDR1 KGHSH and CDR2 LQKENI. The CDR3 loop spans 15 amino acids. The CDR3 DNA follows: TGTGCCAGCTCACCAGATCAAACAGGAGCCTACGAGCAGTACTTC. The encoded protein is CASSPDQTGAYEQYF.

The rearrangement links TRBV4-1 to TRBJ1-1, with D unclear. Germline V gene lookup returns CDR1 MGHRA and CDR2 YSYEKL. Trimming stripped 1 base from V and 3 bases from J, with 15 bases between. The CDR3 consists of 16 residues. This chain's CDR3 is CASSQGNGLEDTEAFF. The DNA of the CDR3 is TGCGCCAGCAGCCAAGGGAATGGCTTAGAGGACACTGAAGCTTTCTTT.

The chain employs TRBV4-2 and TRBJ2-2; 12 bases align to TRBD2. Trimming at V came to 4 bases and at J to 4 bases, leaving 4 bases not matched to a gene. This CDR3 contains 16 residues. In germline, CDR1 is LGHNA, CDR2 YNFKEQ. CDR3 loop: CASSLWTSGTTGELFF. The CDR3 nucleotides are TGTGCCAGCAGCCTTTGGACTAGCGGGACCACCGGGGAGCTGTTTTTT.

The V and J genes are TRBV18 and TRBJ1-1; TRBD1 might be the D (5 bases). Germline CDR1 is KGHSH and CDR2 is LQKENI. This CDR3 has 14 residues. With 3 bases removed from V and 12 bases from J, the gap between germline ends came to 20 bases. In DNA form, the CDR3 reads TGTGCCAGCTCACCCGGAGGAGGGGCCCCGCATCCTTTCTTT. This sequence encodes CASSPGGGAPHPFF.

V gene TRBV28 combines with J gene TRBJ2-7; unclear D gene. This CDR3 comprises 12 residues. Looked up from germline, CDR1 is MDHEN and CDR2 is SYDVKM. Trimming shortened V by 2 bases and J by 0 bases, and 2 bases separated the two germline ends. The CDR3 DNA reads TGTGCCAGCAGTTTAAGCTCCTACGAGCAGTACTTC. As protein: CASSLSSYEQYF.

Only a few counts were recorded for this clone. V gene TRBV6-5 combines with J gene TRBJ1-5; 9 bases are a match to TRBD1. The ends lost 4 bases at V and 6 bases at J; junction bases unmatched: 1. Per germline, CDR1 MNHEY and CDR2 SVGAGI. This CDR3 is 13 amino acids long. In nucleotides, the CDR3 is TGTGCCAGCAGTTGGGACAGGGCTCAGCCCCAGCATTTT. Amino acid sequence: CASSWDRAQPQHF.

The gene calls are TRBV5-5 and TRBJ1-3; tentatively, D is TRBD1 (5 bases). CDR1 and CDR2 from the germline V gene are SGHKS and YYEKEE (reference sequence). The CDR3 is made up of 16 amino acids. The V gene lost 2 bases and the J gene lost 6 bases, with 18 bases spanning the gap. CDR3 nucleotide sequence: TGTGCCAGCAGCTTTCAACCCGGGGGAGTGGAAAACACCATATATTTT. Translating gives CASSFQPGGVENTIYF.

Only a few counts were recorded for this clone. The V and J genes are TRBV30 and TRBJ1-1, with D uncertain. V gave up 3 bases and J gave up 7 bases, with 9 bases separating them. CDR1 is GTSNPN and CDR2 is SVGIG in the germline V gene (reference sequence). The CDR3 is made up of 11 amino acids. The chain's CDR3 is CAWSLGFEAFF. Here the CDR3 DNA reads TGTGCCTGGAGCCTGGGGTTTGAAGCTTTCTTT.

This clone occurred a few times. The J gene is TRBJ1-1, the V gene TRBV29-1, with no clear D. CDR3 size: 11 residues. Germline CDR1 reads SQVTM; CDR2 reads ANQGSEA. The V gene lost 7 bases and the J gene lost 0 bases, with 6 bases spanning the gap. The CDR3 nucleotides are TGCAGCGCAAGGTTGAACACTGAAGCTTTCTTT. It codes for CSARLNTEAFF.

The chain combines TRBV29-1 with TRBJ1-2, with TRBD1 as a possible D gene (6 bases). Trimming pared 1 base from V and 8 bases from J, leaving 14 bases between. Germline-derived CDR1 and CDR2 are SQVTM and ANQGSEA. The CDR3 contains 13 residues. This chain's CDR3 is CSVEGTAGWGYTF. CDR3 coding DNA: TGCAGCGTTGAAGGGACAGCGGGCTGGGGCTACACCTTC.

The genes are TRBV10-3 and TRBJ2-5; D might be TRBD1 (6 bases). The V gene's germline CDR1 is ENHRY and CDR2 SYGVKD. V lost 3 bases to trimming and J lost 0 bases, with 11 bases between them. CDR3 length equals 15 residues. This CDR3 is CAISEFGTYQETQYF. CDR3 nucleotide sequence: TGTGCCATCAGTGAATTCGGGACATACCAAGAGACCCAGTACTTC.